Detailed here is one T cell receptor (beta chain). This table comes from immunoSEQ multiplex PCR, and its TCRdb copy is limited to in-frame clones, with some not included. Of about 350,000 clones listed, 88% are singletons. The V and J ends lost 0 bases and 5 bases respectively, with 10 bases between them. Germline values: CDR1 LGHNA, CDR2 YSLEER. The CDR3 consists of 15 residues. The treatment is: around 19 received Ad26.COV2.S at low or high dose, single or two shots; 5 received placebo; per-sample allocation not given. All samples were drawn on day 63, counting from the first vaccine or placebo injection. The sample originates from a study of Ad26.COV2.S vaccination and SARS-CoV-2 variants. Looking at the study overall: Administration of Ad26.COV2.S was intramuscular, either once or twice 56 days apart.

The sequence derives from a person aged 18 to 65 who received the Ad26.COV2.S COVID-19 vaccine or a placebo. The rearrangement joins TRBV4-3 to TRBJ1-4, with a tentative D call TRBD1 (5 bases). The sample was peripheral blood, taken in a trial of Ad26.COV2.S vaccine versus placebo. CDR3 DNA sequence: TGCGCCAGCAGCCAAGAAGGGACTGGGAATGAAAAACTGTTTTTT. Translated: CASSQEGTGNEKLFF.